The clone carrying this TCR beta chain has a handful of counts. The data were taken from a study of T cells in Graves' hyperthyroidism and ophthalmopathy. The CDR3 contains 16 residues. Trimming removed 6 bases from V and 5 bases from J; junction bases left unmatched: 13. RNA transcripts were the template for amplifying TCR beta CDR3 regions. HTBI primers were used for first-round RT-PCR of the TCR CDR3. MiXCR, applied by TCRdb to the multiplex PCR reads, yields one record per CDR3 protein. The sample holds some 560,000 distinct CDR3 sequences, 14% seen once. The receptor was derived from a woman aged 40 to 50 with Graves' hyperthyroidism. The source material was blood. V and J are TRBV6-7 and TRBJ2-5; 9 bases agree with TRBD1. TRBV6-7 is identified as an open reading frame with a role that is uncertain. The chain's CDR3 is CASRWSQGAFSETQYF. The CDR3 DNA reads TGTGCCAGCAGATGGTCACAGGGGGCTTTTTCGGAGACCCAGTACTTC.